These T cell receptor beta chains were read from a single sample in a study of OX40 agonist ivuxolimab in advanced cancers. TCRdb's table, derived via immunoSEQ multiplex PCR, lists solely in-frame clones and lacks some. Among about 68,000 clones listed, roughly 90% were seen once. Source: CD4+ or CD8+ T cells sorted from blood, taken in a trial of the OX40 agonist ivuxolimab. These TCRs come from an adult with an advanced solid tumor such as melanoma, head and neck, liver or kidney cancer. Each CDR3 is given with its conserved first and last residue. D genes are given only for firm matches. A row's size may be missing; if present it is once, few, many or a size class.

V gene	D gene	J gene	clone size	CDR3 protein	CDR3 DNA
TRBV23-1	TRBD1	TRBJ2-7	NA	CASSSPQGVYEQYF	TGCGCCAGCAGCTCACCGCAGGGGGTCTACGAGCAGTACTTC
TRBV30	NA	TRBJ1-3	NA	CAWRNSGNTIYF	TGTGCCTGGAGAAACTCTGGAAACACCATATATTTT
TRBV9	NA	TRBJ2-2	NA	CASTWDASSTGELFF	TGTGCCAGCACATGGGACGCCTCGAGCACCGGGGAGCTGTTTTTT
TRBV6-5	NA	TRBJ1-6	NA	CASSYSQGDNSPLHF	TGTGCCAGCAGTTACTCTCAGGGAGATAATTCACCCCTCCACTTT
TRBV19	NA	TRBJ2-4	NA	CASQEGAKNIQYF	TGTGCCAGCCAAGAGGGGGCCAAAAACATTCAGTACTTC
TRBV10-3	NA	TRBJ1-1	NA	CAIKQSQNTEAFF	TGTGCCATCAAACAGTCCCAGAACACTGAAGCTTTCTTT
TRBV6-5	NA	TRBJ1-5	NA	CASTTGGQPQHF	TGTGCCAGCACCACCGGGGGACAGCCCCAGCATTTT
TRBV7-2	TRBD2	TRBJ2-1	NA	CASSPRPGLANEQFF	TGTGCCAGCAGCCCCCGCCCGGGACTAGCAAATGAGCAGTTCTTC
TRBV5-4	TRBD1	TRBJ1-6	NA	CASSSMNRDRPNSPLHF	TGTGCCAGCAGCTCGATGAATCGGGACAGGCCTAATTCACCCCTCCACTTT
TRBV29-1	NA	TRBJ2-5	NA	CSVDTGNQETQYF	TGCAGCGTTGATACGGGGAACCAAGAGACCCAGTACTTC
TRBV20-1	NA	TRBJ1-2	NA	CSARTDYGYTF	TGCAGTGCCCGGACCGACTATGGCTACACCTTC
TRBV15	NA	TRBJ2-7	NA	CATSREGTYEQYF	TGTGCCACCAGCAGAGAAGGTACCTACGAGCAGTACTTC
TRBV6-5	NA	TRBJ2-7	NA	CASSYSTGAKDEQYF	TGTGCCAGCAGTTACTCGACGGGGGCTAAGGACGAGCAGTACTTC
TRBV6-6	TRBD1	TRBJ1-1	NA	CAYRGGLNTEAFF	TGTGCCTACAGGGGGGGCTTAAACACTGAAGCTTTCTTT
TRBV4-2	TRBD2	TRBJ2-3	NA	CASSQAQGLAGGTDTQYF	TGTGCCAGCAGCCAAGCGCAAGGACTAGCGGGAGGGACAGATACGCAGTATTTT
TRBV30	NA	TRBJ2-3	NA	CAWSVYGAGSTDTQYF	TGTGCCTGGAGTGTGTATGGGGCGGGTAGCACAGATACGCAGTATTTT
TRBV11-2	NA	TRBJ1-4	NA	CASSPDLRAEKLFF	TGTGCCAGCAGCCCAGACCTCCGGGCTGAAAAACTGTTTTTT
TRBV19	TRBD1	TRBJ2-3	few	CASEGQSSTDTQYF	TGTGCCAGCGAGGGACAGTCTAGCACAGATACGCAGTATTTT
TRBV27	TRBD1	TRBJ1-6	NA	CASSPDRVYNSPLHF	TGTGCCAGCAGTCCCGACAGGGTTTATAATTCACCCCTCCACTTT
TRBV5-6	TRBD1	TRBJ2-3	NA	CASSLGTGRGDTQYF	TGTGCCAGCAGCTTGGGGACAGGGCGAGGTGATACGCAGTATTTT
TRBV5-1	NA	TRBJ1-4	once	CASSLGQTEKLFF	TGCGCCAGCAGCCTTGGACAGACTGAAAAACTGTTTTTT
TRBV5-1	NA	TRBJ2-1	NA	CASRRLEASMNEQFF	TGCGCCAGCAGACGATTAGAGGCTAGCATGAATGAGCAGTTCTTC
TRBV6-6	NA	TRBJ1-3	NA	CASSYSRAGNTIYF	TGTGCCAGCAGTTACTCCAGGGCTGGAAACACCATATATTTT
TRBV5-5	NA	TRBJ2-3	NA	CASSFGQGLDTQYF	TGTGCCAGCAGCTTTGGTCAGGGTTTAGATACGCAGTATTTT
TRBV18	NA	TRBJ1-2	once	CASSPEAAGVGGYTF	TGTGCCAGCTCACCGGAGGCTGCAGGGGTAGGTGGCTACACCTTC
TRBV5-6	NA	TRBJ2-7	NA	CASSTWTDEARYSEQYF	TGTGCCAGCAGCACCTGGACAGACGAGGCTAGGTACTCCGAGCAGTACTTC
TRBV5-6	NA	TRBJ2-7	NA	CASSLGLGGIYEQYF	TGTGCCAGCAGCTTGGGGTTAGGTGGGATCTACGAGCAGTACTTC
TRBV5-6	NA	TRBJ2-6	once	CASSRRTAGANVLTF	TGTGCCAGCAGCAGGCGGACAGCGGGGGCCAACGTCCTGACTTTC
TRBV15	NA	TRBJ1-2	NA	CATSRGGGTNYGYTF	TGTGCCACCAGCAGAGGGGGGGGAACTAACTATGGCTACACCTTC
TRBV28	NA	TRBJ1-3	once	CASSPRGGNSGNTIYF	TGTGCCAGCAGTCCTCGGGGGGGGAACTCTGGAAACACCATATATTTT
TRBV25-1	TRBD2	TRBJ2-1	NA	CAGSEVILADKWNEQFF	TGTGCCGGCAGCGAGGTCATACTAGCGGATAAGTGGAATGAGCAGTTCTTC